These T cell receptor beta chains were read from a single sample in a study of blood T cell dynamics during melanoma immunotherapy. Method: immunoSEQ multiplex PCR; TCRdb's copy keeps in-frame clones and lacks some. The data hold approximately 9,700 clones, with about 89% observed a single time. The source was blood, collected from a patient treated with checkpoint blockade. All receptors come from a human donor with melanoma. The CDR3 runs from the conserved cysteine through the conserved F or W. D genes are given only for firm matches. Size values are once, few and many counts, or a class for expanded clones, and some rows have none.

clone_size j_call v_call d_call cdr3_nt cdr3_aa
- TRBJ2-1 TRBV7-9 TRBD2 TGTGCCAGCAGCTTACGCGGGGGTGCTTACAATGAGCAGTTCTTC CASSLRGGAYNEQFF
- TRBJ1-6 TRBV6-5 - TGTGCCAGCAGTTACTCTCAACTGGGGGTGAGTTCACCCCTCCACTTT CASSYSQLGVSSPLHF
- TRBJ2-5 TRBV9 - TGTGCCAGCAGCGTAGCCGGGGGAGAGACCCAGTACTTC CASSVAGGETQYF
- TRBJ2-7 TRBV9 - TGTGCCAGCAGCTTTTCAGAATTTGGGGAGCAGTACTTC CASSFSEFGEQYF
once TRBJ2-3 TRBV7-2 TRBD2 TGTGCCAGCAGCTTTATGCTAGCGGGGGCTAACACAGATACGCAGTATTTT CASSFMLAGANTDTQYF
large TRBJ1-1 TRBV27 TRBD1 TGTGCCAGCAGTTTATCAGGGGGCACGAACACTGAAGCTTTCTTT CASSLSGGTNTEAFF
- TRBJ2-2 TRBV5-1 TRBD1 TGCGCCAGCAGCTTGAAACCCGGGACAGGGGGCACCGGGGAGCTGTTTTTT CASSLKPGTGGTGELFF
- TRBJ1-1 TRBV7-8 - TGTGCCAGCAGCTTAGAACTGGGCACTGAAGCTTTCTTT CASSLELGTEAFF
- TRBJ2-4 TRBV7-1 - TGTGCCAGCAGCTTATTCGCAGGGAGAAACATTCAGTACTTC CASSLFAGRNIQYF
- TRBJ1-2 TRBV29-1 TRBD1 TGCAGCGTCCCCCAGGGGGCTGGCTATGGCTACACCTTC CSVPQGAGYGYTF
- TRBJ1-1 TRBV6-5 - TGTGCCAGCAGAAATCCAGGGCTTGGGAACACTGAAGCTTTCTTT CASRNPGLGNTEAFF
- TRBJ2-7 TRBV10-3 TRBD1 TGTGCCATCAGTGAGCCCGACAGGGGGGCATACGAGCAGTACTTC CAISEPDRGAYEQYF
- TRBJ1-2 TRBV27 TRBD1 TGTGCCAGCCGGACTCCGGGACAGGGGGCGAAGGGCTACACCTTC CASRTPGQGAKGYTF
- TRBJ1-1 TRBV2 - TGTGCCAGCAGTGAACGACGGGCCCCGAACACTGAAGCTTTCTTT CASSERRAPNTEAFF
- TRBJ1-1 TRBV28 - TGTGCCAGCAGTTTCACCAGGAACACTGAAGCTTTCTTT CASSFTRNTEAFF
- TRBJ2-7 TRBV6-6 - TGTGCCAGCAGCCACCACAATGGACCCTTCCAGGACTTC CASSHHNGPFQDF
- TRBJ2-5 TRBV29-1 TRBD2 TGCACCGGACTAGCGGGAGAGACCCAGTACTTC CTGLAGETQYF
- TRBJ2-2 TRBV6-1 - TGTGCCAGCACCTTGGAAAAGGCAGGGGTCGGGGAGCTGTTTTTT CASTLEKAGVGELFF
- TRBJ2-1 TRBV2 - TGTGCCAGCAATCAATACAATGAGCAGTTCTTC CASNQYNEQFF
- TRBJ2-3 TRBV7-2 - TGTGCCAGCAGCTTAGTCCGGGGCGGGAGCACAGATACGCAGTATTTT CASSLVRGGSTDTQYF
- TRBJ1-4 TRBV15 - TGTGCCACCAGCAGAGGGGTACCCTCCTCACGCGAGCGGGAAAAACTGTTTTTT CATSRGVPSSREREKLFF
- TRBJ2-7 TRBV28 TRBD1 TGTGCCAGTCTGGGACAGGGGATCTCCTACGAGCAGTACTTC CASLGQGISYEQYF
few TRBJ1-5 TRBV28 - TGTGCCAGCAGTTACGCCCTTGGTCATCAGGCCCAGCATTTT CASSYALGHQAQHF
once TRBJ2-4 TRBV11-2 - TGTGCCAGCAGCTTAGGGGCCAAAAACATTCAGTACTTC CASSLGAKNIQYF
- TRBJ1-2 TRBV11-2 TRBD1 TGTGCCAGCAGCTTAGGGCAGGGGGATAACTATGGCTACACCTTC CASSLGQGDNYGYTF
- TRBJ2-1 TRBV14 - TGTGCCAGCAGCCCCTCGATCTCCTACAATGAGCAGTTCTTC CASSPSISYNEQFF
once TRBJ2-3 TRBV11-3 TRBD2 TGTGCCAGCAGCACCGGACTAGCGGGAGGTTATGCAGATACGCAGTATTTT CASSTGLAGGYADTQYF
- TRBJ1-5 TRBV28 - TGTGCCAGCAGTTTATCAGGTCAGCCCCAGCATTTT CASSLSGQPQHF
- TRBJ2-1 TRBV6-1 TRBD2 TGTGCCAGCAGTGAAGGCGCGGCGGGAGCCTATGAGCAGTTCTTC CASSEGAAGAYEQFF
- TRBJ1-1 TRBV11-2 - TGTGCCAGCAGCCCTGCGCGACACACCACTAAGGGCATGAACACTGAAGCTTTCTTT CASSPARHTTKGMNTEAFF
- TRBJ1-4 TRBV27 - TGTGCCAGCAGTTTATATGATCAGGATGAAAAACTGTTTTTT CASSLYDQDEKLFF
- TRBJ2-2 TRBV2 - TGTGCCAGCAATCAAATGGGCACCGGGGAGCTGTTTTTT CASNQMGTGELFF
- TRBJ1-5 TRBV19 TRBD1 TGTGCCAGTACGGGACAGATAGGAGTTCAGCCCCAGCATTTT CASTGQIGVQPQHF
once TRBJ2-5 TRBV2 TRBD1 TGTGCCAGCAGGGGACAGGCTCTCTGGGCCCAGTACTTC CASRGQALWAQYF
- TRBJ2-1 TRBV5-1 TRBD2 TGCGCCAGCAGCTTGGCGATTGCTAGCGGTTACAATGAGCAGTTCTTC CASSLAIASGYNEQFF
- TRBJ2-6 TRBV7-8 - TGTGCCAGCAGCTTAGCGGCCAGCTCTGGGGCCAACGTCCTGACTTTC CASSLAASSGANVLTF
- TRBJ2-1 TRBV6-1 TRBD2 TGTGCCAGCAGGGCTAGCGGGTTCTCCTACAATGAGCAGTTCTTC CASRASGFSYNEQFF
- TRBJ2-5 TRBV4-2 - TGTGCCAGCAGCCAACCTAGAGGGGAGACCCAGTACTTC CASSQPRGETQYF
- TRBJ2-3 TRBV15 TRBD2 TGTGCCACCAGCAGCGGGGTAGCGGGAAGCGATACGCAGTATTTT CATSSGVAGSDTQYF
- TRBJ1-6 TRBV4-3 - TGCGCCAGCAGCCAAGAAGTAGGGACGGGTAATTCACCCCTCCACTTT CASSQEVGTGNSPLHF
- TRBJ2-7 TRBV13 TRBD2 TGTGCCAGCAGCTTTCGGGGGTTGACTAGCGGGAGGGCCTTTCCTGAGCAGTACTTC CASSFRGLTSGRAFPEQYF
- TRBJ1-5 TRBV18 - TGTGCCAGCTCAGTAAGGGAGTCCAATCAGCCCCAGCATTTT CASSVRESNQPQHF
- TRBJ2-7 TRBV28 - TGTGCCAGCAGGACGACATCCTCTCCGGGCGAGCAGTACTTC CASRTTSSPGEQYF
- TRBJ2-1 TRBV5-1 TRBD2 TGCGCCAGCAGCTTCCTAGCGGGAGGGAACAATGAGCAGTTCTTC CASSFLAGGNNEQFF
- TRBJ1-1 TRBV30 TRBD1 TGTGCCTGGAACCCTGCGGGACAGGGGTACACTGAAGCTTTCTTT CAWNPAGQGYTEAFF
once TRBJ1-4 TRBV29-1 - TGCAGCGTTGACGCCCAGGGGGAAAAACTGTTTTTT CSVDAQGEKLFF
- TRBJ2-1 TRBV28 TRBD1 TGTGCCAGCAGTTCCGGGACAGGGGGGGGCAATGAGCAGTTCTTC CASSSGTGGGNEQFF
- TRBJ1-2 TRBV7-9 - TGTGCCAGCAGCTTAGACGACTCCTATGGCTACACCTTC CASSLDDSYGYTF
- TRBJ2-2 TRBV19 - TGTGCCAGTAGTAGGGACGGGAACACCGGGGAGCTGTTTTTT CASSRDGNTGELFF